These 8 T cell receptor beta chains were all obtained from the same sample, sequenced in a study of blood T cells in healthy people across ages. The authors ran a second PCR of about 6 to 12 cycles using a sample-barcoded 5' primer and a J-beta primer mix. MiXCR was run by TCRdb on the 5' RACE reads, yielding one entry per CDR3 protein. The data hold some 930,000 distinct CDR3 sequences, with almost 30% observed a single time. The same specimen was also included in a second study, on T cells of mothers and their children.

Sequenced: blood. Every receptor here comes from a woman between 40 and 50 years old in good health.

The chain joins TRBV27 to TRBJ2-4; 10 bases are a match to TRBD2. The DNA end favors TRBJ2-5, so the J call may be wrong. The CDR3 is made up of 17 amino acids. CDR1 and CDR2 from the germline V gene are MNHEY and SMNVEV (reference sequence). DNA of the CDR3: TGTGCCAGCAGCTTAGGATTACTAGCGGGGAGTCAAGAGACCCAGTACTTC. The encoded protein is CASSLGLLAGSQETQYF.

This clonotype was seen just once. Sequence at one end of the junction differs from germline and may be a read error. This chain connects TRBV7-7 to TRBJ2-1; 13 positions agree with TRBD2. The CDR3 loop spans 16 amino acids. From germline, CDR1 is SSHAT and CDR2 FNYEAQ (reference sequence). CDR3 in DNA: TGTGCTAGCAGCTACGGACTAGCGGGGGTTGGGGGTGAGCAGTTCTTC. Translation gives CASSYGLAGVGGEQFF.

The chain is built from TRBV12-5 and TRBJ2-1; perhaps D is TRBD1 or TRBD2 (5 bases each). The germline gives CDR1 LGHNT, CDR2 FRNRAP. V was shortened by 1 base and J by 7 bases, with 11 bases between the two germline ends. CDR3 length: 14 residues. The CDR3 loop is CASGLAGTLNEQFF. The CDR3 nucleotides read TGTGCTAGTGGTTTGGCCGGGACCCTGAATGAGCAGTTCTTC. The entire variable domain, with the rest obtained from reference TRBV12-5 and TRBJ2-1, is as follows: DARVTQTPRHKVTEMGQEVTMRCQPILGHNTVFWYRQTMMQGLELLAYFRNRAPLDDSGMPKDRFSAEMPDATLATLKIQPSEPRDSAVYFCASGLAGTLNEQFFGPGTRLTVL.

This clonotype was seen more than once but under ten times. V and J are TRBV13 and TRBJ2-7, with unresolved D. Trimming took 5 bases from V and 1 from J, leaving 12 bases between them. CDR3 length equals 14 residues. Germline-derived CDR1 and CDR2 are PRHDT and FYEKMQ (reference sequence). CDR3 DNA sequence: TGTGCCAGCAGCCCACCAGCGTTGTCCTACGAGCAGTACTTC. Protein: CASSPPALSYEQYF.

The chain is built from TRBV27 and TRBJ1-6; no firm D call. Trimming removed 5 bases at V and 10 bases at J, with 24 bases between. Germline V gene sequence: CDR1 MNHEY, CDR2 SMNVEV (reference sequence). The CDR3 length is 17 residues. The CDR3 coding sequence is TGTGCCAGCAGTAAACATGGTACGGCAGGAGCAGTGTCACCCCTCCACTTT. Amino acids: CASSKHGTAGAVSPLHF.

This clonotype was recorded a few times. The chain uses TRBV7-9 and TRBJ2-3, with 7 bases that match TRBD1. V was clipped by 1 base and J by 0 bases; unmatched bases: 1. This CDR3 spans 15 amino acids. CDR1 and CDR2 from the germline V gene are SEHNR and FQNEAQ (reference sequence). CDR3 residues: CASSLVQGSTDTQYF. For the CDR3, the DNA is TGTGCCAGCAGCTTAGTACAGGGGAGCACAGATACGCAGTATTTT.

This chain links TRBV20-1 with TRBJ2-3; 11 bases are a match to TRBD2. V lost 7 bases to trimming and J lost 3 bases; unmatched junction nucleotides: 6. The CDR3 consists of 14 residues. CDR1 and CDR2 (germline): DFQATT, SNEGSKA (reference sequence). DNA for the CDR3: TGCAGTGACAGAAGACTAGCGGGGACAGATACGCAGTATTTT. Its protein is CSDRRLAGTDTQYF.

Remarks on this clonotype: In this CDR3 the conserved last residue, phenylalanine or tryptophan, is missing, so a read error is likely. V is TRBV7-2 and J is TRBJ2-5; D possibly corresponds to TRBD1 (5 bases). This CDR3 is 14 amino acids long. CDR1 and CDR2 (germline): SGHTA, FQGNSA. Trimming stripped 0 bases from V and 4 bases from J, with 9 bases between. The chain's CDR3 is CASSLAGQSETQYC. CDR3 coding DNA: TGTGCCAGCAGCTTAGCGGGGCAGTCAGAGACCCAGTACTGC.